This T cell receptor beta chain was sequenced during a study of OX40 agonist ivuxolimab in advanced cancers. TCRdb's table, derived via immunoSEQ multiplex PCR, lists solely in-frame clones and lacks some. The sample includes some 60,000 clones, approximately 91% of them seen just once. The germline gives CDR1 MNHEY, CDR2 SMNVEV (reference sequence). The CDR3 runs to 15 residues. Trimming cost V 5 bases and J 0 bases, with 14 bases left between them. Sample: CD4+ or CD8+ T cells sorted from blood, taken in a trial of the OX40 agonist ivuxolimab. The receptor was isolated from an adult with an advanced solid tumor such as melanoma, head and neck, liver or kidney cancer. The J gene is TRBJ2-7, the V gene TRBV27; D is unclear. CDR3 region: CASSPTVMSSYEQYF. CDR3 DNA: TGTGCCAGCAGTCCTACAGTGATGAGCTCCTACGAGCAGTACTTC.